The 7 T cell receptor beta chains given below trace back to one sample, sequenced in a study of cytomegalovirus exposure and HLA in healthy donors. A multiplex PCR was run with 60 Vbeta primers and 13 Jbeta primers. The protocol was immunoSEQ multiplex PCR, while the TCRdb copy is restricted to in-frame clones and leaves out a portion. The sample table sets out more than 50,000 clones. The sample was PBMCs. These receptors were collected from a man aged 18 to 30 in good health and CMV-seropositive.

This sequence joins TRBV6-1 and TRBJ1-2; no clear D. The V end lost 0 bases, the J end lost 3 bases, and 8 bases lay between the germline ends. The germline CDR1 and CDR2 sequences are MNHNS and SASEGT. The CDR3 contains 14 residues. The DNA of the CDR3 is TGTGCCAGCAGTGAAGCAGGGAGACACTATGGCTACACCTTC. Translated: CASSEAGRHYGYTF.

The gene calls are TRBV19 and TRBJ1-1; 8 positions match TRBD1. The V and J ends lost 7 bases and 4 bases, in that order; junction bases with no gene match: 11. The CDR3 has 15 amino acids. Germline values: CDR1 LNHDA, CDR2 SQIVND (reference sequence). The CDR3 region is CASNPRTQGATEAFF. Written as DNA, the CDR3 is TGTGCCAGTAATCCTCGGACGCAGGGGGCCACTGAAGCTTTCTTT.

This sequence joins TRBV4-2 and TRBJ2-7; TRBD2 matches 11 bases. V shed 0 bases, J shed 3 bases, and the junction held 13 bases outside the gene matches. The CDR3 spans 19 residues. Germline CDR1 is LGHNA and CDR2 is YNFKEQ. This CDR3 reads CASSQDNGKLAGDYYEQYF. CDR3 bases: TGTGCCAGCAGCCAAGATAATGGGAAACTAGCGGGAGATTACTACGAGCAGTACTTC.

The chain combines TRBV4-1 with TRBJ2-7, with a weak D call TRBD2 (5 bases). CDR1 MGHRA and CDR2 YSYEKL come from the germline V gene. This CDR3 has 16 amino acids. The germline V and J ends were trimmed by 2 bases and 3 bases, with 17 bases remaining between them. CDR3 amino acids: CASSQPHETGNYEQYF. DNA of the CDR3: TGCGCCAGCAGCCAACCACACGAAACGGGGAACTACGAGCAGTACTTC.

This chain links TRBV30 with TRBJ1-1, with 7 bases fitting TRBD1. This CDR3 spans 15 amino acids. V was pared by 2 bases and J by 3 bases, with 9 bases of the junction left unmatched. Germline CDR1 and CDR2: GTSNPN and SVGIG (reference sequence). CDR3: CAWSHKTTGDTEAFF. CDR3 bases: TGTGCCTGGAGTCACAAAACCACAGGGGACACTGAAGCTTTCTTT.

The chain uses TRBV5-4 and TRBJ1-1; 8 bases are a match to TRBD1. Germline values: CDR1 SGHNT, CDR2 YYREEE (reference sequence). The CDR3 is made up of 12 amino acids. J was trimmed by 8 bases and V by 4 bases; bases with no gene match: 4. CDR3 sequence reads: CASSARDREAFF. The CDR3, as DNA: TGTGCCAGCAGCGCCCGGGACAGGGAAGCTTTCTTT.

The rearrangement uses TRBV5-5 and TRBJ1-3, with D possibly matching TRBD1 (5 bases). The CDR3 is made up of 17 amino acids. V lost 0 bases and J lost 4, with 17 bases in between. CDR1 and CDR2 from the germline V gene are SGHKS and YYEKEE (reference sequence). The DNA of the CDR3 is TGTGCCAGCAGCTTGGCCGGGTGGGGCTCGTTGGGAAACACCATATATTTT. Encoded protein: CASSLAGWGSLGNTIYF.